This T cell receptor beta chain was obtained from a study of cytomegalovirus exposure and HLA in healthy donors. General observations from the study: Segments of the TCR beta V type were, in most cases, productive about 90% or about 30% of the time in an earlier analysis. Immune exposure information available was restricted to CMV serostatus.

On this clone: Its antigen is currently unknown.

The germline V gene encodes CDR1 MGHRA and CDR2 YSYEKL. Trimming removed 0 bases from V and 1 base from J, with 7 bases in between. The CDR3 runs 14 residues. With 60 Vbeta and 13 Jbeta primers, the PCR was carried out. TCRdb's table, derived via immunoSEQ multiplex PCR, lists solely in-frame clones and lacks some. This table has more than 95,000 clones, about four fifths appearing once. The chain couples TRBV4-1 to TRBJ2-7; the D gene is possibly TRBD1 (5 bases). The sequence derives from a man younger than 45 in good health and CMV-seronegative. The sequenced sample was PBMCs. CDR3 loop: CASSQEKGSYEQYF. The DNA for the CDR3 is TGCGCCAGCAGCCAAGAAAAGGGGTCCTACGAGCAGTACTTC.